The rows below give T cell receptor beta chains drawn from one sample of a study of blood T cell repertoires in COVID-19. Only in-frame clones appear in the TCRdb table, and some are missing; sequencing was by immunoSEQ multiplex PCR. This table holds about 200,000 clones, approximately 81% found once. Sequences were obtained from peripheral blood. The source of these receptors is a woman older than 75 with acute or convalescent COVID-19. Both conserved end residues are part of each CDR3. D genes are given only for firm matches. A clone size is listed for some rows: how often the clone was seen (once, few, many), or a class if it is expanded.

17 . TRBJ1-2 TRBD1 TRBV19 TGTGCCAGTAGTATAATTCGAGGGGACAGGGCTAACTATGGCTACACCTTC CASSIIRGDRANYGYTF
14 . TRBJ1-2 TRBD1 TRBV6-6 TGTGCCAGCAGGAGACTCGGGACAGAGGCTGGCTACACCTTC CASRRLGTEAGYTF
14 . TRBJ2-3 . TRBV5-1 TGCGCCAGCAGGAGAGTCACGTCCACAGATACGCAGTATTTT CASRRVTSTDTQYF
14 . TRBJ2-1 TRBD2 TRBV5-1 TGCGCCAGCAGAACAACGGGAGGAAGCAATGAGCAGTTCTTC CASRTTGGSNEQFF
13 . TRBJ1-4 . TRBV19 TGTGCCAGTAGTATACAGGTTAATGAAAAACTGTTTTTT CASSIQVNEKLFF
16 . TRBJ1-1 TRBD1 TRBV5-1 TGCGCCAGCAGCTGGGGTGGGGCAGGGGGCTCTGGTGAAGCTTTCTTT CASSWGGAGGSGEAFF
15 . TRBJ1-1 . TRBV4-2 TGTGCCAGCAGCCAAGAAGACAGACAGAACACTGAAGCTTTCTTT CASSQEDRQNTEAFF
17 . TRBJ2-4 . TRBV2 TGTGCCAGCAGTGAGGGTATGGGCCCCGGAGCCAAAAACATTCAGTACTTC CASSEGMGPGAKNIQYF
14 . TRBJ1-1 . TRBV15 TGTGCCACCAGCAGAGGACAGGCAGGCACTGAAGCTTTCTTT CATSRGQAGTEAFF
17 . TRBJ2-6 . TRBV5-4 TGTGCCAGCAGCTTGGGCAGGCTGAGCTCTGGGGCCAACGTCCTGACTTTC CASSLGRLSSGANVLTF
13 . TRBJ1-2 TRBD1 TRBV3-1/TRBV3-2 TGTGCCAGCAGGACAGGGAATAACTATGGCTACACCTTC CASRTGNNYGYTF
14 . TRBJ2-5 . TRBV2 TGTGCCAGCAGTACCCAGGGGTACCAAGAGACCCAGTACTTC CASSTQGYQETQYF
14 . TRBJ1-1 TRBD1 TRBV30 TGTGCCTGGAGTGAACTAATAGGGGGCTCTGAAGCTTTCTTT CAWSELIGGSEAFF
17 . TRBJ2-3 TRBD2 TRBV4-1 TGCGCCAGCAGCCAAGATAATCCTAGCGGGGGGGCAGATACGCAGTATTTT CASSQDNPSGGADTQYF
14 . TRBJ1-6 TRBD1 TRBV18 TGTGCCAGCTCACTCGGACAGGGGGGAACACCCCTCCACTTT CASSLGQGGTPLHF
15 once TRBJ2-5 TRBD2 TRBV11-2 TGTGCCAGCAGCTCCCCCACGGGAGGTGGGGAGACCCAGTACTTC CASSSPTGGGETQYF
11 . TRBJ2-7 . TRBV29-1 TGCAGCGTTGAACTCTCCTACGAGCAGTACTTC CSVELSYEQYF
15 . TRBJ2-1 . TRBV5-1 TGCGCCAGCAGCCCCCAGACGGGGTGGAAGTACGAGCAGTTCTTC CASSPQTGWKYEQFF
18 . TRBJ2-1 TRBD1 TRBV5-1 TGCGCCAGCAGCTCCTCCGGGACAGGGGGTCCCTATGGGGGTGAGCAGTTCTTC CASSSSGTGGPYGGEQFF
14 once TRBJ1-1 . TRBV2 TGTGCCAGCCAAAGCGGCATCCTTGGCACTGAAGCTTTCTTT CASQSGILGTEAFF
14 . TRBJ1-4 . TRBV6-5 TGTGCCAGCAGCCAGTACAGGGAGGGTGAAAAACTGTTTTTT CASSQYREGEKLFF
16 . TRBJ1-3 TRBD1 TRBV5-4 TGTGCCAGCAGCTCTAAAGACAGGGGGGATGGAAACACCATATATTTT CASSSKDRGDGNTIYF
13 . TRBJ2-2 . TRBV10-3 TGTGCCATCCGAACAGGGGAGGCCGGGGAGCTGTTTTTT CAIRTGEAGELFF
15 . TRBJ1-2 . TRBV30 TGTGCCTGGACTCTAGGAGGCCCAGCTGGCTATGGCTACACCTTC CAWTLGGPAGYGYTF
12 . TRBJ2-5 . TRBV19 TGTGCCAGTAGTGTCGGGGGAAAGACCCAGTACTTC CASSVGGKTQYF
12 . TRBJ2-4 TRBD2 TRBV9 TGTGCCAGCAGCCCGGAGGGAGGGGCCCAGTACTTC CASSPEGGAQYF
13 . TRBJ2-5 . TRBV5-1 TGCGCCAGCCTGACGGAGGAGGGGGAGACCCAGTACTTC CASLTEEGETQYF
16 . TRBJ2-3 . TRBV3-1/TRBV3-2 TGTGCCAGCAGCCTCGAGGTAGGACTACTCACAGATACGCAGTATTTT CASSLEVGLLTDTQYF
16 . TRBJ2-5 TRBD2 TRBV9 TGTGCCAGCAGCGTAGTCGGGACTAGCCCAGGAGAGACCCAGTACTTC CASSVVGTSPGETQYF
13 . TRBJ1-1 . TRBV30 TGTGCCTGGAGTGTGGGCAGAAACACTGAAGCTTTCTTT CAWSVGRNTEAFF
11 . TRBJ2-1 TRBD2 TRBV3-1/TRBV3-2 TGTGCCAGCTCTCCGGGACTAGCGCAGTTCTTC CASSPGLAQFF
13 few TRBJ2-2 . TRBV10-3 TGTGCCATCAGTAGCCAGGGGACCGGGGAGCTGTTTTTT CAISSQGTGELFF
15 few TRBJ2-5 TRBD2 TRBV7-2 TGTGCCAGCAGCTTAGCGATAGCGGGGAAGGAGACCCAGTACTTC CASSLAIAGKETQYF
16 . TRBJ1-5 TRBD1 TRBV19 TGTGCCAGTAGTATCTTATCAGGGGGCTCCAATCAGCCCCAGCATTTT CASSILSGGSNQPQHF
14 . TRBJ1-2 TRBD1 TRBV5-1 TGCGCCAGCAGCTTGACAGGGGATCGCTATGGCTACACCTTC CASSLTGDRYGYTF
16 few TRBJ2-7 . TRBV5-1 TGCGCCAGCAGTACTGCCGGACTCGATAGCTCCTACGAGCAGTACTTC CASSTAGLDSSYEQYF
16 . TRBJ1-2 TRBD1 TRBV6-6 TGTGCCAGCAGTCAAGGACAGGGCGCGGCTAACTATGGCTACACCTTC CASSQGQGAANYGYTF
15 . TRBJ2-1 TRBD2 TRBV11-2 TGTGCCAGCAGCCTAGCGGGGGGCGCCTACAATGAGCAGTTCTTC CASSLAGGAYNEQFF
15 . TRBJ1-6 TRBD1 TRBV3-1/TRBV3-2 TGTGCCAGCAGCCAGAACAGGGGTGATGGTTCACCCCTCCACTTT CASSQNRGDGSPLHF
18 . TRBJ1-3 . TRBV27 TGTGCCAGCAGTTTAGACCCCTCTCCAGGGGCCTCTGGAAACACCATATATTTT CASSLDPSPGASGNTIYF
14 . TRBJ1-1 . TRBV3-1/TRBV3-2 TGTGCCAGCAGCCAAGTTAGTCGGGACACTGAAGCTTTCTTT CASSQVSRDTEAFF
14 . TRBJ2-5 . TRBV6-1 TGTGCCAGCAGTGATATGGCAGGGTGGGAGACCCAGTACTTC CASSDMAGWETQYF
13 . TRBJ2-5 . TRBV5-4 TGTGCCAGCAGCGCGGCGGTAAGGGAGACCCAGTACTTC CASSAAVRETQYF
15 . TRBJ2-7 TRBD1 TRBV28 TGTGCCAGCAGTTTAGGTGGGGGACAGGGAGGCGAGCAGTACTTC CASSLGGGQGGEQYF
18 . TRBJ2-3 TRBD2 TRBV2 TGTGCCAGCAGTGAAAGGGCTAGCGGGAGGGTTGGCACAGATACGCAGTATTTT CASSERASGRVGTDTQYF
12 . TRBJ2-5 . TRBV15 TGTGCCACCAGCAGAGATTTATATCTACAGTACTTC CATSRDLYLQYF
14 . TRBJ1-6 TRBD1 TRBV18 TGTGCCAGCTCACCGGGACAGGGTCGTTCACCCCTCCACTTT CASSPGQGRSPLHF
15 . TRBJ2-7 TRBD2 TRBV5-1 TGCGCCAGCAGCTTGGGGTGGCGGGAGATTTACGAGCAGTACTTC CASSLGWREIYEQYF
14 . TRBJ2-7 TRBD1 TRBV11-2 TGTGCCAGCAGCTTAGACCGGACAGGGAACGAGCAGTACTTC CASSLDRTGNEQYF
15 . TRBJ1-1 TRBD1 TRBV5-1 TGCGCCAGCTCGGACAGGGTGGGAATGGAGCCTGAAGCTTTCTTT CASSDRVGMEPEAFF
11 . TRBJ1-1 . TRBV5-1 TGCGCCAGCAGACGAGAGACTGAAGCTTTCTTT CASRRETEAFF